The clone carrying this TCR beta chain was seen a single time. TCRdb reanalysed the 5' RACE reads using MiXCR and keeps one entry per CDR3 protein. The table records approximately 350,000 distinct CDR3 sequences, approximately 29% of them present only once. The sample comes from a study of T-cell memory formation after mild COVID-19. The overall study: Across donors, TCR clusters were largely donor specific.

Germline V gene sequence: CDR1 GTSNPN, CDR2 SVGIG (reference sequence). Deletions cut 1 base from V and 0 bases from J, with 12 bases between. CDR3 length equals 16 residues. The V call is TRBV30, the J call TRBJ1-4; D gene ambiguous. Material for sequencing was PBMCs or a T cell subset sorted from them (not recorded which). This clonotype originated in an adult woman who had mild COVID-19 (a few samples of this study predate the infection). Cell type and time point are not known. The CDR3 region has the DNA TGTGCCTGGAGTGATCGGCAGAGTGCAACTAATGAAAAACTGTTTTTT. Its protein is CAWSDRQSATNEKLFF.